The entry below gives a single T cell receptor delta chain sequence along with its context. This likely came from a read error, as a far larger clone is one base away. This same CDR3 is encoded by further DNA sequences in the sample. With CATT, TCRdb re-called clones from the multiplex PCR reads. The table includes about 89,000 delta-chain clones, more than 1.4% detected once. These data originate in a study of γδ T cells in repeated Plasmodium falciparum infection. Study context: Samples were taken at baseline, before some infections, and 21 days after each. Malian repertoires were sampled cross-sectionally without transmission and longitudinally through febrile malaria.

Gammadelta T cells were flow-sorted from PBMC into Vgamma9/Vdelta2+ and Vdelta2-negative populations for bulk analysis. The CDR3 has 19 amino acids. The germline V gene encodes CDR1 GEAIGNYY and CDR2 EKD. Source material: gamma-delta T cells from blood. The source is a pool of human donors (malaria-infected and uninfected, not separated). The chain employs TRDV2 and TRDJ3, with D perhaps matching TRDD3 (6 bases). Germline matching of the DNA provided the J gene here, since TCRdb leaves it blank. The CDR3 reads CACDTAGGDRSWDTRQMFF. The CDR3 DNA reads as TGTGCCTGCGACACCGCCGGGGGAGACCGCTCCTGGGACACCCGACAGATGTTTTTC.